This T cell receptor (beta chain) was recovered during a study of T cell responses to AZD1222 COVID-19 vaccine. TCRdb's table, derived via immunoSEQ multiplex PCR, lists solely in-frame clones and lacks some. The sample includes about 140,000 clones, more than 70% of them seen just once. A single count supports this clone. Its antigen is unknown. CDR3 length: 16 amino acids. V lost 0 bases and J 3 bases, leaving 12 bases between the germline ends. Germline V gives CDR1 SGHVS, CDR2 FNYEAQ. Findings of the study overall: Spike-wide coverage was observed for vaccine-associated CD4 TCRs, with dominant responses at 160-218 and 743-854. Females outnumbered males among donors, who were mostly white British; clonal diversity was possibly underestimated.

Sequencing was performed on peripheral blood, taken 28 days after the second AZD1222 dose. The sequence derives from an adult who received the AZD1222 COVID-19 vaccine. This sequence joins TRBV7-6 and TRBJ1-5, with D maybe TRBD1 (5 bases). The CDR3 loop is CASSLAPQGNNQPQHF. Written as DNA, the CDR3 is TGTGCCAGCAGCTTAGCTCCGCAGGGCAACAATCAGCCCCAGCATTTT.